These T cell receptor beta chains were read from a single sample in a study of blood T cells in healthy people across ages. TCRdb reprocessed the 5' RACE reads with MiXCR, giving one entry per CDR3 protein. The sample consists of 1.5 million to 2 million distinct CDR3 sequences, about 50% of them appearing once. Sequenced sample: blood. The receptor set was obtained from a woman aged 40 to 50 in good health. The CDR3 runs from the conserved cysteine through the conserved F or W. D genes are given only for firm matches. Size tells how often a clone was seen (once, few, many) or the class of an expanded clone, and some rows leave it out.

CDR3aa	CDR3nt	abundance	d_gene	v_gene	j_gene
CASQQVGSSYNEQFF	TGTGCCAGCCAACAGGTCGGGAGCTCCTACAATGAGCAGTTCTTC	-	-	TRBV18	TRBJ2-1
CASVLSPDTQYF	TGTGCTAGTGTTTTGAGCCCAGATACGCAGTATTTT	-	-	TRBV12-5	TRBJ2-3
CASSQGQGSTNYGYTF	TGCGCCAGCAGCCAAGGGCAGGGCTCAACTAACTATGGCTACACCTTC	-	-	TRBV4-1	TRBJ1-2
CASSGAGGQGMGTEAFF	TGTGCCAGCAGCGGGGCGGGGGGACAGGGAATGGGCACTGAAGCTTTCTTT	-	TRBD1	TRBV9	TRBJ1-1
CASSLDWTSTGGVEKLFF	TGTGCCAGCAGCTTAGATTGGACGTCGACAGGGGGCGTAGAAAAACTGTTTTTT	-	TRBD1	TRBV7-2	TRBJ1-4
CASSSLGGPSSYEQYF	TGTGCCAGCAGCTCTTTAGGAGGACCAAGCTCCTACGAGCAGTACTTC	-	-	TRBV28	TRBJ2-7
CASSYFTSESSYNEQFF	TGTGCCAGCAGTTACTTTACTTCGGAGAGCTCCTACAATGAGCAGTTCTTC	-	-	TRBV6-5	TRBJ2-1
CASSLGHQLAKNIQYF	TGTGCCAGCAGCTTAGGACATCAACTAGCCAAAAACATTCAGTACTTC	few	-	TRBV7-4	TRBJ2-4
CASSLFGTGDTEAFF	TGTGCCAGCAGTTTATTTGGGACAGGAGACACTGAAGCTTTCTTT	once	TRBD1	TRBV27	TRBJ1-1
CVSSLIRGGEQYF	TGTGTCAGCAGCCTCATAAGGGGTGGGGAGCAGTACTTC	-	-	TRBV12-3/TRBV12-4	TRBJ2-5
CASSSTVGQGYEQYF	TGTGCCAGCAGCTCAACTGTGGGACAGGGTTACGAGCAGTACTTC	few	TRBD1	TRBV6-5	TRBJ2-7
CASKIRNIQYF	TGTGCCAGCAAGATTAGGAACATTCAGTACTTC	-	-	TRBV11-3	TRBJ2-4
CAISERQGASGANVLTF	TGTGCCATCAGTGAACGACAGGGGGCATCTGGGGCCAACGTCCTGACTTTC	-	TRBD1	TRBV10-3	TRBJ2-6
CSARPDPNYEQYF	TGCAGTGCTAGACCGGACCCCAACTACGAGCAGTACTTC	-	-	TRBV20-1	TRBJ2-7
CASRDTSGGSYEQYF	TGTGCCAGCAGGGACACTAGCGGGGGTTCCTACGAGCAGTACTTC	-	TRBD2	TRBV6-5	TRBJ2-7
CASGTLVETQYF	TGTGCCAGCGGGACCTTAGTCGAGACCCAGTACTTC	few	-	TRBV7-2	TRBJ2-5
CASSKLAGGEQYF	TGTGCCAGCAGTAAACTAGCGGGGGGCGAGCAGTACTTC	-	TRBD2	TRBV27	TRBJ2-7
CASSLFSDGAQPQHF	TGTGCCAGCAGCTTATTCTCCGATGGGGCCCAGCCCCAGCATTTT	-	-	TRBV7-2	TRBJ1-5
CASSNLFTDTQYF	TGTGCCAGCAGCAACCTATTCACAGATACGCAGTATTTT	-	-	TRBV6-2/TRBV6-3	TRBJ2-3
CASSPTGGMETQYF	TGTGCCAGCAGTCCTACAGGGGGCATGGAGACCCAGTACTTC	few	TRBD1	TRBV28	TRBJ2-5
CASSLGQGGLFF	TGTGCCAGCAGCCTCGGACAGGGAGGACTGTTTTTT	-	TRBD1	TRBV7-9	TRBJ1-4
CASSQGVAGGASFTNIQYF	TGTGCCAGCAGCCAAGGCGTGGCGGGGGGGGCCAGTTTTACAAACATTCAGTACTTC	-	TRBD2	TRBV4-2	TRBJ2-4
CASSPPGAQSGDTQYF	TGTGCCAGCAGTCCGCCGGGGGCGCAGTCCGGAGATACGCAGTATTTT	few	-	TRBV7-3	TRBJ2-3
CASRGITSYEQYF	TGTGCCAGCAGAGGCATAACATCCTACGAGCAGTACTTC	-	-	TRBV27	TRBJ2-7
CASSLWGTGKSHEQYF	TGTGCCAGCAGTTTATGGGGGACAGGAAAAAGCCACGAGCAGTACTTC	-	TRBD1	TRBV28	TRBJ2-7
CASLGYEQYF	TGTGCCAGCTTGGGCTACGAGCAGTACTTC	few	-	TRBV6-1	TRBJ2-7
CASSSWGSYEQYF	TGTGCCAGCAGCTCATGGGGCAGCTACGAGCAGTACTTC	few	-	TRBV7-8	TRBJ2-7
CSVEGPNTGELFF	TGCAGCGTTGAAGGGCCCAACACCGGGGAGCTGTTTTTT	-	-	TRBV29-1	TRBJ2-2